Each of the 24 T cell receptor beta chains below was sequenced from the same sample in a study of blood T cell repertoires in COVID-19. Generated by immunoSEQ multiplex PCR, the TCRdb table keeps only in-frame clones and is missing some. This sample has approximately 150,000 clones, with about four fifths found just once. Material: peripheral blood. The receptors were sampled from a man in his 70s who had recovered from COVID-19.

As DNA, the CDR3 is TGTGCCAGCAGTTACTCCACTAGCGGGAGGTATTTCGACGAGCAGTACTTC. Translation gives CASSYSTSGRYFDEQYF. The V gene is TRBV6-2 or TRBV6-3, the J gene TRBJ2-7; 12 nucleotides align to TRBD2. Trimming removed 0 bases from V and 5 bases from J; junction bases left unmatched: 8. This CDR3 spans 17 amino acids. Looked up from germline, CDR1 is MNHEY and CDR2 is SVGEGT.

This clone was picked up one time. The chain is built from TRBV6-5 and TRBJ2-1, with D maybe TRBD2 (5 bases). CDR1 MNHEY and CDR2 SVGAGI come from the germline V gene. V was cut by 8 bases and J by 5 bases, with 16 bases left in between. The CDR3 sequence is 14 residues long. The CDR3 region has the DNA TGTGCCAGCCTAGGACTCCCGCCCCACAATGAGCAGTTCTTC. Translating gives CASLGLPPHNEQFF.

V gene TRBV6-2 or TRBV6-3 combines with J gene TRBJ2-7, with TRBD2 matching 8 bases. The CDR3 has 15 amino acids. Germline-derived CDR1 and CDR2 are MNHEY and SVGEGT. Unmatched junction bases numbered 6, after V lost 2 bases and J lost 3 bases. The CDR3 here is CASSYPSRGVYEQYF. CDR3 in DNA: TGTGCCAGCAGTTACCCTTCGCGGGGGGTCTACGAGCAGTACTTC.

CDR3 protein: CASSLGLASGTYEQYF. The CDR3, as DNA: TGTGCCAGCAGCTTAGGGTTAGCTAGCGGGACCTACGAGCAGTACTTC. The rearrangement links TRBV11-2 to TRBJ2-7, with 9 bases that match TRBD2. Germline trimming cut 1 base from V and 2 bases from J; bases unmatched to any gene: 6. CDR1 SGHAT and CDR2 FQNNGV come from the germline V gene. This CDR3 contains 16 residues.

This rearrangement joins TRBV7-9 to TRBJ2-3; 7 nucleotides match TRBD2. Germline-derived CDR1 and CDR2 are SEHNR and FQNEAQ (reference sequence). The length of the CDR3 is 15 residues. J gave up 5 bases and V 1 base, and 6 bases lay outside the gene matches. The CDR3 DNA is TGTGCCAGCAGCTTAGTGGGAGGGATCAAAGATACGCAGTATTTT. Protein sequence: CASSLVGGIKDTQYF.

The V and J genes are TRBV19 and TRBJ2-1; 9 nucleotides agree with TRBD2. The germline gives CDR1 LNHDA, CDR2 SQIVND (reference sequence). The V gene end was trimmed by 1 base and the J gene end by 4 bases; junction bases not matched to a gene: 5. The length of the CDR3 is 16 residues. CDR3 DNA: TGTGCCAGTAGTATAGCTAGGACTAGCGCATACAATGAGCAGTTCTTC. Protein product: CASSIARTSAYNEQFF.

The chain is built from TRBV29-1 and TRBJ2-3; D gene ambiguous. The germline gives CDR1 SQVTM, CDR2 ANQGSEA. V lost 8 bases and J lost 3, with 6 bases in between. CDR3 length equals 10 residues. The chain's CDR3 is CSFRTDTQYF. The CDR3 DNA reads as TGCAGCTTTCGTACAGATACGCAGTATTTT.

The J gene is TRBJ2-3, the V gene TRBV30; D not certain. Germline loops: CDR1 GTSNPN, CDR2 SVGIG (reference sequence). V gave up 3 bases and J gave up 4 bases, with 8 bases separating them. The CDR3 runs to 12 residues. CDR3 DNA: TGTGCCTGGAGGAAGAGTGCAGATACGCAGTATTTT. Translated: CAWRKSADTQYF.

Points on this clone: The identical CDR3 is also encoded by other nucleotide sequences in the sample. This chain joins TRBV19 and TRBJ1-5, with D uncertain. Trimming stripped 3 bases from V and 4 bases from J, with 7 bases between. The CDR3 runs to 13 residues. In germline, CDR1 is LNHDA, CDR2 SQIVND (reference sequence). The CDR3 DNA reads TGTGCCAGTAGTATCATCGGGAATCAGCCCCAGCATTTT. Residues: CASSIIGNQPQHF.

The chain links TRBV7-2 to TRBJ2-5; tentative D call: TRBD2 (6 bases). Germline CDR1 is SGHTA and CDR2 is FQGNSA. This CDR3 contains 12 residues. The V end lost 4 bases, the J end lost 4 bases, and 7 bases lay between the germline ends. CDR3: CASSWGLETQYF. The CDR3, as DNA: TGTGCCAGCAGCTGGGGACTAGAGACCCAGTACTTC.

This CDR3 reads CASQHSGNTIYF. The CDR3, as DNA: TGTGCCAGCCAACACTCTGGAAACACCATATATTTT. This sequence joins TRBV18 and TRBJ1-3, with D unclear. The CDR3 has 12 residues. Per germline, CDR1 KGHSH and CDR2 LQKENI. V lost 8 bases and J lost 0, with 5 bases in between.

The V gene is TRBV19, the J gene TRBJ2-1; TRBD2 matches 13 bases. The CDR3 has 15 residues. The V and J ends lost 3 bases and 6 bases, in that order; junction bases with no gene match: 2. CDR1 and CDR2 (germline): LNHDA, SQIVND (reference sequence). The CDR3 sequence is CASSIGLAGANEQFF. The CDR3 nucleotides are TGTGCCAGTAGTATCGGACTAGCGGGAGCCAATGAGCAGTTCTTC.

This chain joins TRBV10-3 and TRBJ2-5, with 8 bases aligning to TRBD2. Germline assignment: CDR1 ENHRY and CDR2 SYGVKD. Germline trimming cut 6 bases from V and 5 bases from J; bases unmatched to any gene: 2. The CDR3 is 12 residues long. DNA for the CDR3: TGTGCCATCAGGACTAGCGAGGAGACCCAGTACTTC. Encoded protein: CAIRTSEETQYF.

This sequence joins TRBV6-5 and TRBJ2-7; TRBD2 might be the D (6 bases). Germline V gene lookup returns CDR1 MNHEY and CDR2 SVGAGI. The CDR3 length is 16 residues. V lost 0 bases and J 5 bases, leaving 17 bases between the germline ends. CDR3 DNA sequence: TGTGCCAGCAGTTACTCTCTAGCGACGACTCCCCACGAGCAGTACTTC. It codes for CASSYSLATTPHEQYF.

The CDR3 loop is CAIQRGDTQYF. In DNA, the CDR3 is TGTGCCATCCAACGCGGAGATACGCAGTATTTT. The chain combines TRBV10-3 with TRBJ2-3; D ambiguous. Per germline, CDR1 ENHRY and CDR2 SYGVKD. Trimming removed 8 bases at V and 5 bases at J, with 8 bases between. The CDR3 runs to 11 residues.

The CDR3, as DNA: TGCAGCGTTGAAGGAGGGAACGGCTACACCTTC. Its translation is CSVEGGNGYTF. V is TRBV29-1 and J is TRBJ1-2; D is unresolved. Germline V CDR1 and CDR2: SQVTM, ANQGSEA. The CDR3 loop spans 11 amino acids. The V end was cut by 1 base, the J end by 8 bases, with 8 bases between. Full variable domain (outside the CDR3, taken from reference TRBV29-1 and TRBJ1-2): SAVISQKPSRDICQRGTSLTIQCQVDSQVTMMFWYRQQPGQSLTLIATANQGSEATYESGFVIDKFPISRPNLTFSTLTVSNMSPEDSSIYLCSVEGGNGYTFGSGTRLTVV.

The chain recombines TRBV11-2 with TRBJ2-7; perhaps TRBD1 as D (8 bases). V lost 6 bases and J 5 bases, leaving 17 bases between the germline ends. The germline gives CDR1 SGHAT, CDR2 FQNNGV. This CDR3 has 14 residues. The CDR3 region has the DNA TGTGCCAGCAGGAAGATAACAGGGGGGGACGAGCAGTACTTC. Translation gives CASRKITGGDEQYF. Full variable domain (outside the CDR3, taken from reference TRBV11-2 and TRBJ2-7): EAGVAQSPRYKIIEKRQSVAFWCNPISGHATLYWYQQILGQGPKLLIQFQNNGVVDDSQLPKDRFSAERLKGVDSTLKIQPAKLEDSAVYLCASRKITGGDEQYFGPGTRLTVT.

This chain uses TRBV7-6 with TRBJ2-1, with 9 bases fitting TRBD1. The CDR3 is 15 residues long. The J segment lost 8 bases and the V segment lost 1 base, leaving 6 bases of the junction unmatched. CDR1 is SGHVS, CDR2 FNYEAQ, per germline. CDR3 sequence: CASSLEDRGFYEQFF. The CDR3 coding sequence is TGTGCCAGCAGCTTAGAAGACAGGGGGTTTTATGAGCAGTTCTTC.

V gene TRBV27 combines with J gene TRBJ2-7; TRBD2 matches at 7 bases. V lost 6 bases to trimming and J lost 2 bases; unmatched junction nucleotides: 10. The CDR3 spans 15 residues. Germline lookup yields CDR1 MNHEY and CDR2 SMNVEV (reference sequence). CDR3 in amino acids: CASRPLERGPYEQYF. The CDR3 DNA follows: TGTGCCAGCAGACCCCTCGAGCGGGGCCCCTACGAGCAGTACTTC.

The V gene is TRBV6-5, the J gene TRBJ1-2; 9 nucleotides agree with TRBD1. This CDR3 contains 14 residues. Germline V gene data show CDR1 as MNHEY and CDR2 as SVGAGI. V lost 6 bases, J lost 4 bases, and 6 bases stayed unmatched. CDR3 sequence (DNA): TGTGCCAGCAGACAGGACAGGGGAGTCTATGGCTACACCTTC. Protein: CASRQDRGVYGYTF.

The V and J genes are TRBV5-8 and TRBJ2-2, with 7 bases matching TRBD2. The V and J ends lost 10 bases and 0 bases, in that order; junction bases with no gene match: 3. This CDR3 region has 13 residues. Looked up from germline, CDR1 is SGHTS and CDR2 is YDEGEE. The CDR3 DNA reads as TGTGCCGACGGGGGGTCGAACACCGGGGAGCTGTTTTTT. Translation: CADGGSNTGELFF. Full variable domain (rest looked up from reference TRBV5-8 and TRBJ2-2): EAGVTQSPTHLIKTRGQQATLRCSPISGHTSVYWYQQALGLGLQFLLWYDEGEERNRGNFPPRFSGRQFPNYSSELNVNALELEDSALYLCADGGSNTGELFFGEGSRLTVL.

V gene TRBV3-1 (or the pseudogene TRBV3-2) combines with J gene TRBJ2-3; 13 bases match TRBD2. CDR3 size: 20 residues. Looked up from germline, CDR1 is LGHDT and CDR2 is YNNKEL (reference sequence). V shed 1 base, J shed 4 bases, and the junction held 14 bases outside the gene matches. The CDR3 DNA reads TGTGCCAGCAGCCAAGGGGAGGGAACTAGCGGGAGGGCCAGGGCAGATACGCAGTATTTT. This codes for CASSQGEGTSGRARADTQYF.

The V gene is TRBV5-6, the J gene TRBJ2-7; D remains ambiguous. The CDR3 is 13 amino acids. V was shortened by 6 bases and J by 5 bases, with 15 bases between the two germline ends. Per the germline V gene, CDR1 is SGHDT and CDR2 is YYEEEE. This CDR3 reads CASTQQAAHEQYF. CDR3 DNA sequence: TGTGCCAGCACCCAGCAGGCTGCCCACGAGCAGTACTTC.

V gene TRBV19 combines with J gene TRBJ1-5; D not certain. The CDR3 length is 12 residues. Germline V gene sequence: CDR1 LNHDA, CDR2 SQIVND (reference sequence). Trimming removed 7 bases from V and 8 bases from J, with 12 bases in between. CDR3 in amino acids: CASTIRGEPQHF. In DNA form, the CDR3 reads TGTGCCAGTACCATCCGCGGGGAGCCCCAGCATTTT. Drawing the rest from reference TRBV19 and TRBJ1-5, the complete variable domain is DGGITQSPKYLFRKEGQNVTLSCEQNLNHDAMYWYRQDPGQGLRLIYYSQIVNDFQKGDIAEGYSVSREKKESFPLTVTSAQKNPTAFYLCASTIRGEPQHFGDGTRLSIL.